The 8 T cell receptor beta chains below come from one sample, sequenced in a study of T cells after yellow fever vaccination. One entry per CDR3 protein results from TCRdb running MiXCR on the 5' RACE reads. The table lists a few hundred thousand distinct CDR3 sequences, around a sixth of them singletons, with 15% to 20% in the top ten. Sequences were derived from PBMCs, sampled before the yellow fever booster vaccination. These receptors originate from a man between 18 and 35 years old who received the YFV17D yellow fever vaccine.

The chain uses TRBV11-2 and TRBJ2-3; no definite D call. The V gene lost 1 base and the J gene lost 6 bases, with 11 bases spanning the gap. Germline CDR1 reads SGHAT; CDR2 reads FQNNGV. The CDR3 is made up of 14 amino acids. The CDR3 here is CASSLGSFRDTQYF. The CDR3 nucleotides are TGTGCCAGCAGCTTAGGAAGCTTCAGGGATACGCAGTATTTT.

The CDR3 reads CASSQKSGEYNEQFF. The DNA for the CDR3 is TGCGCCAGCAGCCAAAAGAGCGGGGAGTACAATGAGCAGTTCTTC. The rearrangement links TRBV4-3 to TRBJ2-1, with TRBD2 matching over 7 bases. In germline, CDR1 is LGHNA, CDR2 YSLEER. Losses at the gene ends were 2 bases for V and 4 bases for J; bases not matched to a gene: 5. This CDR3 has 15 amino acids.

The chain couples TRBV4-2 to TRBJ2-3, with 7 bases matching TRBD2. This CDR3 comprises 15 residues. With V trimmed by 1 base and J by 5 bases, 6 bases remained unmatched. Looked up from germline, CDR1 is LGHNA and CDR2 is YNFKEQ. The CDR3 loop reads CASSQGGSREDTQYF. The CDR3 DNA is TGTGCCAGCAGCCAAGGCGGGAGCAGGGAAGATACGCAGTATTTT.

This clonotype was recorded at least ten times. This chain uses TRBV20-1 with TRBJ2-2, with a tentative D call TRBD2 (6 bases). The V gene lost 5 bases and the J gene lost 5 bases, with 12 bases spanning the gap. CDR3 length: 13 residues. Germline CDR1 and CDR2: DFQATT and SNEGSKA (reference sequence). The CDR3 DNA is TGCAGTGCTGGGGGGTTGCGGACCGGGGAGCTGTTTTTT. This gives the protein CSAGGLRTGELFF.

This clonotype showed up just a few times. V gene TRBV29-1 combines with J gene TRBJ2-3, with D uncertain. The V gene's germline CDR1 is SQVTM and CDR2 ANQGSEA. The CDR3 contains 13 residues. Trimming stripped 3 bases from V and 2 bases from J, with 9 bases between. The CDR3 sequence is CSVEGGPTDTQYF. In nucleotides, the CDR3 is TGCAGCGTTGAGGGTGGTCCCACAGATACGCAGTATTTT.

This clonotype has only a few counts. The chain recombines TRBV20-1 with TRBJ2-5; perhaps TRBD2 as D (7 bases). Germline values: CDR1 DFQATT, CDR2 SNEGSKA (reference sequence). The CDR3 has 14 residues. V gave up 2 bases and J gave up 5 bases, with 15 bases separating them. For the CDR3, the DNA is TGCAGTGCTAGATATGGGGGGGCCCAGGAGACCCAGTACTTC. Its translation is CSARYGGAQETQYF.

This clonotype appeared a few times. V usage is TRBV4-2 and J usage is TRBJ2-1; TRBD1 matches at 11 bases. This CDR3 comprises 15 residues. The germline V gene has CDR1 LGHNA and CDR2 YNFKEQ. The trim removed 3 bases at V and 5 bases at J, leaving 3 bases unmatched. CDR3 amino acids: CASSQRTGGHNEQFF. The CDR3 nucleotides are TGTGCCAGCAGCCAGAGGACAGGGGGCCACAATGAGCAGTTCTTC.

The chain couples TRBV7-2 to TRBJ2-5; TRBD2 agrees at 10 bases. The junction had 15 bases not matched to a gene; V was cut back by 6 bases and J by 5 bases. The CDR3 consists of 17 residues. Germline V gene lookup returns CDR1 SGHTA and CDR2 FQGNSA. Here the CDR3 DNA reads TGTGCCAGCAGTACCGCGGTAGCGGGGGGCGGGGAGGAGACCCAGTACTTC. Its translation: CASSTAVAGGGEETQYF.